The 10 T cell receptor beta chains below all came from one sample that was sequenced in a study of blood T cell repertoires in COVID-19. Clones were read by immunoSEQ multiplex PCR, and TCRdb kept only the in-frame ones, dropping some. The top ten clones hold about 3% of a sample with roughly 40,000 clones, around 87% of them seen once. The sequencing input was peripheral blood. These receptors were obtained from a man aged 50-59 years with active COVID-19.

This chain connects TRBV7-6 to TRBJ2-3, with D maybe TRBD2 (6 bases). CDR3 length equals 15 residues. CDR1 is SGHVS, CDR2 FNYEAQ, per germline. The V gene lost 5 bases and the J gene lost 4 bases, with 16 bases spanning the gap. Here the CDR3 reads CASSLRGAEADTQYF. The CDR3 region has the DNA TGTGCCAGCAGCCTTCGCGGGGCAGAAGCAGATACGCAGTATTTT.

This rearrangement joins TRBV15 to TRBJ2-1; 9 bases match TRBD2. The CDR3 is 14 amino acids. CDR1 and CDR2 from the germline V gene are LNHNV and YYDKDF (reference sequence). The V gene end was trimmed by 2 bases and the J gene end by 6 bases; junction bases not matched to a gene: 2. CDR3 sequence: CATSRQLAGNEQFF. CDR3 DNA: TGTGCCACCAGCAGACAACTAGCGGGCAATGAGCAGTTCTTC.

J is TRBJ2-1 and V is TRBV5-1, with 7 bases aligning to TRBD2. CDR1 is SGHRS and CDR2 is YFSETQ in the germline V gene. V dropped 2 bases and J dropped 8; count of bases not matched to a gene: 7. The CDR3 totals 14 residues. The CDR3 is CASSFGGYYDEQFF. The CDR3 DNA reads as TGCGCCAGCAGCTTCGGGGGGTACTATGATGAGCAGTTCTTC.

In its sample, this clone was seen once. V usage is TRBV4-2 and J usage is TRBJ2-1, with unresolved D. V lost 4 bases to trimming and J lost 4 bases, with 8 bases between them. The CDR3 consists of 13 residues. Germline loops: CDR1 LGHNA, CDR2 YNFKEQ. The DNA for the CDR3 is TGTGCCAGCAGCCTAGCACGGTACAATGAGCAGTTCTTC. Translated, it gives CASSLARYNEQFF.

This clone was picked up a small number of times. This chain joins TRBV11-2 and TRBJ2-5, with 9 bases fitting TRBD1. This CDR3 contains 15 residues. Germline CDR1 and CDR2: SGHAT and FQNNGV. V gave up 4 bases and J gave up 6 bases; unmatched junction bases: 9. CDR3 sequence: CASSSRGQGIKTQYF. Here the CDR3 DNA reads TGTGCCAGCAGCTCACGGGGACAGGGAATAAAGACCCAGTACTTC.

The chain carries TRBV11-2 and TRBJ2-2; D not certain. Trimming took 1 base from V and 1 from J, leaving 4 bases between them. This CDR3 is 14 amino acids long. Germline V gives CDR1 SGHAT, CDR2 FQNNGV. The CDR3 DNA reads TGTGCCAGCAGCTTAGCTGTGAACACCGGGGAGCTGTTTTTT. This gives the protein CASSLAVNTGELFF.

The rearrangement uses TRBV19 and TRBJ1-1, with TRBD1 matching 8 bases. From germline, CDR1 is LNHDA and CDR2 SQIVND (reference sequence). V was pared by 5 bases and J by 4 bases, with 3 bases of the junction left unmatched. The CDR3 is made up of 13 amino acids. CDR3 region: CASSEQGGTEAFF. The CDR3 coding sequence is TGTGCCAGTAGTGAACAGGGGGGCACTGAAGCTTTCTTT.

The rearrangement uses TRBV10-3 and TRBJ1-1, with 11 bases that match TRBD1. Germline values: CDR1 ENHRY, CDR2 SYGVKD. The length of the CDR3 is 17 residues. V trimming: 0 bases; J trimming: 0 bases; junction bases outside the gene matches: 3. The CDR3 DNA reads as TGTGCCATCAGTGAGTCGGACAGGGGGCGCATGAACACTGAAGCTTTCTTT. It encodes CAISESDRGRMNTEAFF.

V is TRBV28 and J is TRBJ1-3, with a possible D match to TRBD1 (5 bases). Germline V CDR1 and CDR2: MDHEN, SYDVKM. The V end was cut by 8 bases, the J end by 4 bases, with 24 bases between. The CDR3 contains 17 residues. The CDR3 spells CASGATRGGMQGNTIYF. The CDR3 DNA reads TGTGCCAGCGGCGCCACTCGCGGGGGGATGCAAGGAAACACCATATATTTT. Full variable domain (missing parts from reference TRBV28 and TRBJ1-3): DVKVTQSSRYLVKRTGEKVFLECVQDMDHENMFWYRQDPGLGLRLIYFSYDVKMKEKGDIPEGYSVSREKKERFSLILESASTNQTSMYLCASGATRGGMQGNTIYFGEGSWLTVV.

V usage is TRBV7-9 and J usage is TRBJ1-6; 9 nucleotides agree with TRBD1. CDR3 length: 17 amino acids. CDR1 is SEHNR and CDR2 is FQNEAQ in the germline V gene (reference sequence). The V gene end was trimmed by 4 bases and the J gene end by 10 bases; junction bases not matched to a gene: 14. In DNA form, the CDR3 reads TGTGCCAGCAGCTCGGGGACAGGGAGGCCAGGACGGTCACCCCTCCACTTT. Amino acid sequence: CASSSGTGRPGRSPLHF.